This TCR beta chain came from a study of cytotoxic CD8 clonotypes in ibrutinib-treated CLL. Roughly 2 micrograms of genomic DNA (from cryopreserved PBMCs) were used for TCR beta libraries. The assay was immunoSEQ multiplex PCR, and TCRdb's table has in-frame clones only and misses some. The sample yields fewer than 300,000 clones, roughly four fifths seen once. This CDR3 contains 16 residues. Germline values: CDR1 SGHRS, CDR2 YFSETQ. J lost 10 bases, V lost 0 bases, and 10 bases had no gene match. The receptor's source is a human donor with chronic lymphocytic leukemia. V gene TRBV5-1 combines with J gene TRBJ1-1, with 12 bases fitting TRBD1. The specimen was PBMCs, collected at disease progression, from a patient treated with ibrutinib. CDR3: CASSLAPGTGGEGAFF. The CDR3 DNA sequence: TGCGCCAGCAGCTTGGCGCCCGGGACAGGGGGCGAGGGAGCTTTCTTT.